This T cell receptor (beta chain) was obtained from a study of blood T cell repertoires in COVID-19. Study in general: Samples representing acute and convalescent COVID-19 were sourced from the United States, Italy and Spain.

The protocol was immunoSEQ multiplex PCR, while the TCRdb copy is restricted to in-frame clones and leaves out a portion. The data show tens of thousands of clones, with over 75% seen just once and around 15% held by the top ten. The V end lost 3 bases, the J end lost 1 base, and 12 bases lay between the germline ends. This CDR3 has 15 residues. Germline CDR1 is SGHRS and CDR2 is YFSETQ. The sequenced sample was peripheral blood. The chain combines TRBV5-1 with TRBJ2-3, with D perhaps TRBD1 (6 bases). The source is a woman aged 55-70 years with active COVID-19. The CDR3 loop is CASSWGRGGTDTQYF. The CDR3 DNA reads as TGCGCCAGCAGCTGGGGGCGAGGGGGCACAGATACGCAGTATTTT.